The 25 T cell receptor beta chains presented below share a single source sample, sequenced in a study of cytomegalovirus exposure and HLA in healthy donors. The repertoire was sequenced with immunoSEQ multiplex PCR; TCRdb's copy has only in-frame clones and lacks some. The repertoire holds 90,000 or so clones, 85% seen once, with roughly 20% in the top ten. Sequencing used PBMCs. These receptor sequences come from a man aged 18 to 29 in good health and CMV-seropositive.

This rearrangement joins TRBV2 to TRBJ2-2; TRBD1 might be the D (5 bases). The V end lost 5 bases, the J end lost 8 bases, and 12 bases lay between the germline ends. This CDR3 is built from 13 residues. Germline V lookup: CDR1 SNHLY, CDR2 FYNNEI. CDR3 region: CASSSDSRGELFF. CDR3 nucleotide sequence: TGTGCCAGCAGTTCTGACAGTCGGGGGGAGCTGTTTTTT. Full variable domain (outside the CDR3, taken from reference TRBV2 and TRBJ2-2): EPEVTQTPSHQVTQMGQEVILRCVPISNHLYFYWYRQILGQKVEFLVSFYNNEISEKSEIFDDQFSVERPDGSNFTLKIRSTKLEDSAMYFCASSSDSRGELFFGEGSRLTVL.

This clone was observed a few times. The chain is built from TRBV7-2 and TRBJ1-5; tentatively, D is TRBD1 (5 bases). V gave up 5 bases and J gave up 11 bases, with 10 bases separating them. CDR1 SGHTA and CDR2 FQGNSA come from the germline V gene. CDR3 length: 11 residues. The CDR3 here is CASSMGGTQHF. The DNA for the CDR3 is TGTGCCAGCAGCATGGGGGGGACCCAGCATTTT.

The V gene is TRBV9, the J gene TRBJ1-4; D gene unclear. The CDR3 covers 16 residues. Trimming stripped 0 bases from V and 8 bases from J, with 17 bases between. Per the germline V gene, CDR1 is SGDLS and CDR2 is YYNGEE. CDR3 protein: CASSVGKSPEREKLFF. CDR3 sequence (DNA): TGTGCCAGCAGCGTAGGAAAGAGTCCCGAGAGGGAAAAACTGTTTTTT. Looking up the rest from reference TRBV9 and TRBJ1-4 gives the full variable domain: DSGVTQTPKHLITATGQRVTLRCSPRSGDLSVYWYQQSLDQGLQFLIQYYNGEERAKGNILERFSAQQFPDLHSELNLSSLELGDSALYFCASSVGKSPEREKLFFGSGTQLSVL.

This clone was detected once. The gene calls are TRBV15 and TRBJ2-3; TRBD1 aligns across 7 bases. V was pared by 0 bases and J by 1 base, with 4 bases of the junction left unmatched. The germline gives CDR1 LNHNV, CDR2 YYDKDF (reference sequence). This CDR3 has 16 residues. The CDR3 protein is CATSRDKGAGTDTQYF. The CDR3 bases are TGTGCCACCAGCAGAGATAAGGGGGCAGGCACAGATACGCAGTATTTT.

A single count supports this clone. The V and J genes are TRBV27 and TRBJ1-2, with TRBD1 as a possible D gene (5 bases). Per germline, CDR1 MNHEY and CDR2 SMNVEV (reference sequence). The CDR3 extends over 13 amino acids. V was clipped by 5 bases and J by 7 bases, with 14 bases between them. DNA of the CDR3: TGTGCCAGCAGTCCCCCCGGGACTCGTGGCTACACCTTC. Translated: CASSPPGTRGYTF.

The count of this clone is one. V and J are TRBV4-1 and TRBJ1-4; no definite D call. The CDR3 has 16 amino acids. Deletions cut 4 bases from V and 13 bases from J, with 25 bases between. Germline lookup yields CDR1 MGHRA and CDR2 YSYEKL. The CDR3 DNA sequence: TGCGCCAGCAGCCCCCAAGGTAGGGCCCGTGAGGGTGGACTGTTTTTT. The encoded protein is CASSPQGRAREGGLFF.

The V and J genes are TRBV5-4 and TRBJ2-2, with 16 bases aligning to TRBD2. This CDR3 comprises 19 residues. Germline assignment: CDR1 SGHNT and CDR2 YYREEE (reference sequence). V trimming: 0 bases; J trimming: 4 bases; junction bases outside the gene matches: 6. CDR3 sequence reads: CASSLEGLAGGPSTGELFF. CDR3 DNA sequence: TGTGCCAGCAGCTTGGAGGGACTAGCGGGAGGGCCGAGCACCGGGGAGCTGTTTTTT.

The chain combines TRBV9 with TRBJ1-1; tentatively, D is TRBD1 (5 bases). Germline CDR1 SGDLS, CDR2 YYNGEE. V was pared by 4 bases and J by 5 bases, with 12 bases between. The CDR3 is made up of 13 amino acids. This chain's CDR3 is CASSLGGGTEAFF. As DNA, the CDR3 is TGTGCCAGCAGCCTCGGGGGGGGGACTGAAGCTTTCTTT.

This sequence joins TRBV27 and TRBJ2-1; TRBD2 aligns across 9 bases. Per the germline V gene, CDR1 is MNHEY and CDR2 is SMNVEV (reference sequence). V shed 7 bases and J 7 bases; nucleotides not matched to a gene: 11. This CDR3 is built from 15 residues. The CDR3, as DNA: TGTGCCAGCACCCCCTTCGGGACTAGCCTTAATGAGCAGTTCTTC. Translating it yields CASTPFGTSLNEQFF.

The J gene is TRBJ1-1, the V gene TRBV19; D gene unclear. The germline V and J ends were trimmed by 4 bases and 0 bases, with 12 bases remaining between them. CDR1 is LNHDA, CDR2 SQIVND, per germline (reference sequence). The CDR3 is made up of 15 amino acids. The CDR3 region is CASSRGLIMNTEAFF. CDR3 sequence (DNA): TGTGCCAGTAGTAGAGGACTGATAATGAACACTGAAGCTTTCTTT. Complete variable domain (other parts from reference TRBV19 and TRBJ1-1): DGGITQSPKYLFRKEGQNVTLSCEQNLNHDAMYWYRQDPGQGLRLIYYSQIVNDFQKGDIAEGYSVSREKKESFPLTVTSAQKNPTAFYLCASSRGLIMNTEAFFGQGTRLTVV.

The chain joins TRBV13 to TRBJ1-3; D is unresolved. V gave up 4 bases and J gave up 4 bases, with 11 bases separating them. Germline CDR1 and CDR2: PRHDT and FYEKMQ (reference sequence). CDR3 length equals 14 residues. The CDR3: CASSSDRVGNTIYF. In DNA, the CDR3 is TGTGCCAGCAGCTCCGATCGGGTGGGAAACACCATATATTTT.

The CDR3 coding sequence is TGTGCCACCGAGGGGGACAGGGCGACTTTTTCGCCCCAGCATTTT. Translating it yields CATEGDRATFSPQHF. The rearrangement joins TRBV10-3 to TRBJ1-5, with TRBD1 identical over 9 bases. This CDR3 comprises 15 residues. CDR1 and CDR2 (germline): ENHRY, SYGVKD. V lost 10 bases and J lost 9; bases outside the gene matches: 16.

V and J are TRBV27 and TRBJ1-2; 9 nucleotides align to TRBD1. Germline CDR1 reads MNHEY; CDR2 reads SMNVEV (reference sequence). V lost 0 bases to trimming and J lost 4 bases; unmatched junction nucleotides: 3. This CDR3 region has 15 residues. The CDR3 nucleotides read TGTGCCAGCAGTTTATCCGGGACAGGGAGCTATGGCTACACCTTC. Its protein is CASSLSGTGSYGYTF.

The chain has TRBV5-1 and TRBJ2-1; D gene ambiguous. Germline lookup yields CDR1 SGHRS and CDR2 YFSETQ. The CDR3 is 14 residues long. V lost 0 bases, J lost 2 bases, and 6 bases lay in between. The CDR3 coding sequence is TGCGCCAGCAGCTTGGGCCAGGCCTACAATGAGCAGTTCTTC. The encoded protein is CASSLGQAYNEQFF.

This chain joins TRBV5-1 and TRBJ2-7; D call uncertain. Germline V gene data show CDR1 as SGHRS and CDR2 as YFSETQ. Trimming removed 0 bases from V and 3 bases from J, with 10 bases in between. The length of the CDR3 is 14 residues. This CDR3 reads CASSLDGINYEQYF. CDR3 nucleotides: TGCGCCAGCAGCTTGGATGGCATCAACTACGAGCAGTACTTC.

The gene calls are TRBV6-1 and TRBJ2-7; 7 bases line up with TRBD1. CDR1 is MNHNS and CDR2 is SASEGT in the germline V gene. The CDR3 consists of 14 residues. V dropped 6 bases and J dropped 2; count of bases not matched to a gene: 7. CDR3 nucleotides: TGTGCCAGCAGCCCTATGGGACAGCCCTACGAGCAGTACGTC. This gives the protein CASSPMGQPYEQYV.

V is TRBV10-2 and J is TRBJ2-1; 7 nucleotides align to TRBD1. The CDR3 has 14 amino acids. V shed 6 bases and J 6 bases; nucleotides not matched to a gene: 8. Germline values: CDR1 WSHSY, CDR2 SAAADI. The DNA for the CDR3 is TGCGCCAGCAGCGTGACAGGGACCCCCAATGAGCAGTTCTTC. Its protein product is CASSVTGTPNEQFF.

The chain links TRBV5-6 to TRBJ1-3; D is undetermined. This CDR3 contains 17 residues. V dropped 0 bases and J dropped 0 bases, with 13 bases sitting between them. Germline CDR1 reads SGHDT; CDR2 reads YYEEEE. CDR3 sequence: CASSLVLEAASGNTIYF. CDR3 nucleotide sequence: TGTGCCAGCAGCTTGGTTCTGGAGGCCGCCTCTGGAAACACCATATATTTT.

This chain connects TRBV6-6 to TRBJ2-3, with a possible D match to TRBD2 (5 bases). The CDR3 runs 14 residues. The V gene lost 6 bases and the J gene lost 2 bases, with 12 bases spanning the gap. CDR1 MNHNY and CDR2 SVGAGI come from the germline V gene (reference sequence). Here the CDR3 DNA reads TGTGCCAGCAGGGAGGTGGCTACCACAGATACGCAGTATTTT. Translated: CASREVATTDTQYF.

The CDR3, as DNA: TGTGCCAGCAGTTCCGCAGGAGGACTTTGGAACACTGAAGCTTTCTTT. This codes for CASSSAGGLWNTEAFF. The V and J genes are TRBV28 and TRBJ1-1; D not resolved. Germline lookup yields CDR1 MDHEN and CDR2 SYDVKM. The CDR3 has 16 amino acids. Between the trimmed V and J ends, which lost 4 bases and 1 base, there was a span of 16 bases.

V usage is TRBV4-2 and J usage is TRBJ2-3; D gene unclear. The CDR3 runs to 14 residues. V lost 1 base, J lost 1 base, and 6 bases lay in between. Germline V lookup: CDR1 LGHNA, CDR2 YNFKEQ. The CDR3 region is CASSQGHGTDTQYF. The CDR3 DNA sequence: TGTGCCAGCAGCCAAGGACATGGCACAGATACGCAGTATTTT.

This clone was found a few times. CDR3 region: CASSSGQGDTDYGYTF. The CDR3 nucleotides read TGTGCCAGCAGCTCCGGACAGGGGGATACCGACTATGGCTACACCTTC. The rearrangement links TRBV7-9 to TRBJ1-2, with TRBD1 matching over 10 bases. The length of the CDR3 is 16 residues. CDR1 is SEHNR and CDR2 is FQNEAQ in the germline V gene (reference sequence). V gave up 4 bases and J gave up 3 bases; unmatched junction bases: 8.

This sequence joins TRBV19 and TRBJ1-3; D uncertain. V lost 5 bases and J lost 0, with 11 bases in between. Per the germline V gene, CDR1 is LNHDA and CDR2 is SQIVND (reference sequence). This CDR3 spans 15 amino acids. The CDR3 loop reads CASSPSPSSGNTIYF. CDR3 nucleotide sequence: TGTGCCAGTAGTCCGAGCCCTAGCTCTGGAAACACCATATATTTT. The whole variable domain, remainder taken from reference TRBV19 and TRBJ1-3, is DGGITQSPKYLFRKEGQNVTLSCEQNLNHDAMYWYRQDPGQGLRLIYYSQIVNDFQKGDIAEGYSVSREKKESFPLTVTSAQKNPTAFYLCASSPSPSSGNTIYFGEGSWLTVV.

The gene calls are TRBV27 and TRBJ1-1, with D possibly TRBD1 on 6 matching bases. The V end lost 2 bases, the J end lost 3 bases, and 10 bases lay between the germline ends. The CDR3 has 14 residues. Germline CDR1 reads MNHEY; CDR2 reads SMNVEV (reference sequence). The CDR3 nucleotides are TGTGCCAGCAGTTTAGGGGCAGGGGACACTGAAGCTTTCTTT. Translated, it gives CASSLGAGDTEAFF.

V and J are TRBV5-4 and TRBJ1-1, with 7 bases fitting TRBD1. Germline values: CDR1 SGHNT, CDR2 YYREEE (reference sequence). Germline trimming cut 4 bases from V and 1 base from J; bases unmatched to any gene: 7. The CDR3 spans 15 residues. The CDR3 sequence: CASSKAGGPNTEAFF. CDR3 in DNA: TGTGCCAGCAGCAAGGCAGGGGGGCCGAACACTGAAGCTTTCTTT.